This T cell receptor beta chain emerged from a study of persistence of HIV-infected CD4 T cells. CDR1 and CDR2 from the germline V gene are KGHSH and LQKENI. The CDR3 covers 12 residues. V lost 6 bases and J lost 8, with 13 bases in between. For this clone: The antigen remains undetermined.

The libraries were made with immunoSEQ version 4 in survey mode. Repertoires were generated with immunoSEQ multiplex PCR, while TCRdb's copy carries only in-frame clones and drops some. Of some 8,000 clones listed, roughly three fifths are singletons. Cells were stimulated with CMV-infected fibroblast lysates at 8 to 10 ug/mL. CD4+ T cells upregulating both CD40 ligand and CD69 were sorted as responding cells. The specimen comprised CD4+ T cells sorted from PBMCs after approximately 19-hour stimulation, sampled from a patient who received antiretroviral therapy. The gene calls are TRBV18 and TRBJ1-2; the D is unclear. The TCR originated in an adult man with HIV who was CMV-seropositive. The CDR3 DNA follows: TGTGCCAGCTCCTTGGATAACTCCGGCTACACCTTC. Translating gives CASSLDNSGYTF.